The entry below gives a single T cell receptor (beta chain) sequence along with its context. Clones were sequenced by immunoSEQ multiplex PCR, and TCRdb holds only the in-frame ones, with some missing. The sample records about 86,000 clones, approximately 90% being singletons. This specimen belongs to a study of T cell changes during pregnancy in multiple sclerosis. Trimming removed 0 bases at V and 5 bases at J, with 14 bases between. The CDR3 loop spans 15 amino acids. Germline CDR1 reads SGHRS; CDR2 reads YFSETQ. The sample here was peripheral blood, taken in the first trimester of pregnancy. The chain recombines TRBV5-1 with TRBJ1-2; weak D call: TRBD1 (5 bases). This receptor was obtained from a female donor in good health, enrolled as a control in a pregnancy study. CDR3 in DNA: TGCGCCAGCAGCTTGGGTGGTACAGGACCTTATGGCTACACCTTC. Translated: CASSLGGTGPYGYTF. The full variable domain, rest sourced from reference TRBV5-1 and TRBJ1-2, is KAGVTQTPRYLIKTRGQQVTLSCSPISGHRSVSWYQQTPGQGLQFLFEYFSETQRNKGNFPGRFSGRQFSNSRSEMNVSTLELGDSALYLCASSLGGTGPYGYTFGSGTRLTVV.